Listed below are T cell receptor beta chains from one sample, sequenced in a study of T-cell memory formation after mild COVID-19. MiXCR was run by TCRdb on the 5' RACE reads, yielding one entry per CDR3 protein. The sample includes approximately 570,000 distinct CDR3 sequences, more than 15% seen only once; the top ten take around 11%. The material sequenced was PBMCs or a T cell subset sorted from them (not recorded which). Source of these receptors: an adult woman who had mild COVID-19 (a few samples of this study predate the infection). Cell type and time point are not known. Each CDR3 is given with its conserved first and last residue. D genes are given only for firm matches. Clone size is stated in some rows and not others, as once, few, many or a class when expanded.

d_call: -; clone_size: -; v_call: TRBV12-3/TRBV12-4; j_call: TRBJ2-1; cdr3_nt: TGTGCCAGCAGTTCCGTACGATTTGGGCAGTTCTTC; cdr3_aa: CASSSVRFGQFF
d_call: -; clone_size: few; v_call: TRBV18; j_call: TRBJ2-4; cdr3_nt: TGTGCCAGCTCACCTCTGCGAGACATTCAGTACTTC; cdr3_aa: CASSPLRDIQYF
d_call: TRBD2; clone_size: -; v_call: TRBV6-5; j_call: TRBJ2-7; cdr3_nt: TGTGCCAGCAGAAATAGGGCCAGTGGGACTAGGCCCTACGAGCAGTACTTC; cdr3_aa: CASRNRASGTRPYEQYF
d_call: -; clone_size: -; v_call: TRBV29-1; j_call: TRBJ2-3; cdr3_nt: TGCAGCGTTGAGGTCGGACCCGACACAGATACGCAGTATTTT; cdr3_aa: CSVEVGPDTDTQYF
d_call: TRBD2; clone_size: -; v_call: TRBV20-1; j_call: TRBJ2-1; cdr3_nt: TGCAGTGCTAGACTCGGCGGGGGCTCCTACAATGAGCAGTTCTTC; cdr3_aa: CSARLGGGSYNEQFF
d_call: -; clone_size: -; v_call: TRBV15; j_call: TRBJ1-4; cdr3_nt: TGTGCCACCAGCAGAGGGACTGAAAAACTGTTTTTT; cdr3_aa: CATSRGTEKLFF
d_call: -; clone_size: many; v_call: TRBV5-1; j_call: TRBJ1-5; cdr3_nt: TGCGCCAGCAGCTCCGGGGGGGGGAGCAATCAGCCCCAGCATTTT; cdr3_aa: CASSSGGGSNQPQHF
d_call: TRBD1; clone_size: few; v_call: TRBV24-1; j_call: TRBJ2-3; cdr3_nt: TGTGCCACCAGTGAAACCGGGCCAGGGGGCTTTAGCACAGATACGCAGTATTTT; cdr3_aa: CATSETGPGGFSTDTQYF
d_call: TRBD1; clone_size: few; v_call: TRBV5-1; j_call: TRBJ2-5; cdr3_nt: TGCGCCAGCAGCTTTGGACGGACAGGGAAACAGACCCAGTACTTC; cdr3_aa: CASSFGRTGKQTQYF
d_call: -; clone_size: -; v_call: TRBV18; j_call: TRBJ2-3; cdr3_nt: TGTGCCAGCTCACCCCGATATAGCACAGATACGCAGTATTTT; cdr3_aa: CASSPRYSTDTQYF
d_call: -; clone_size: few; v_call: TRBV7-2; j_call: TRBJ2-1; cdr3_nt: TGTGCCAGCAGCTTAGGCTTTGGCTCCTACAATGAGCAGTTCTTC; cdr3_aa: CASSLGFGSYNEQFF
d_call: -; clone_size: -; v_call: TRBV7-2; j_call: TRBJ1-3; cdr3_nt: TGTGCCAGCAGCTTGGGCAGCAACAGAGGAAACACCATATATTTT; cdr3_aa: CASSLGSNRGNTIYF
d_call: -; clone_size: many; v_call: TRBV5-6; j_call: TRBJ2-5; cdr3_nt: TGTGCCAGCAGCTTTAACCAAGAGACCCAGTACTTC; cdr3_aa: CASSFNQETQYF
d_call: TRBD1; clone_size: -; v_call: TRBV7-8; j_call: TRBJ2-1; cdr3_nt: TGTGCCAGCAGCTCGCGGACAGGGAGGAATGAGCAGTCCTTC; cdr3_aa: CASSSRTGRNEQSF
d_call: -; clone_size: few; v_call: TRBV4-3; j_call: TRBJ2-5; cdr3_nt: TGCGCCAGCAGCCAAGGGCGGGGACGGAGTGAGACCCAGTACTTC; cdr3_aa: CASSQGRGRSETQYF
d_call: -; clone_size: few; v_call: TRBV20-1; j_call: TRBJ1-2; cdr3_nt: TGCAGTGCTAAAAGACTGACTAACTATGGCTACACCTTC; cdr3_aa: CSAKRLTNYGYTF
d_call: -; clone_size: -; v_call: TRBV7-6; j_call: TRBJ2-1; cdr3_nt: TGTGCCAGCAGCTTAGCCCGGGAGCTGCGCTCCTACAATGAGCAGTTCTTC; cdr3_aa: CASSLARELRSYNEQFF
d_call: -; clone_size: -; v_call: TRBV4-1; j_call: TRBJ1-1; cdr3_nt: TGCGCCAGCAGCCAAGAGGCGGGGATGAACACTGAAGCTTTCTTT; cdr3_aa: CASSQEAGMNTEAFF
d_call: TRBD2; clone_size: -; v_call: TRBV7-9; j_call: TRBJ2-1; cdr3_nt: TGTGCCAGCAGCTTAGGACTAGCGGGAGTGTATGAGCAGTTCTTC; cdr3_aa: CASSLGLAGVYEQFF
d_call: -; clone_size: -; v_call: TRBV24-1; j_call: TRBJ1-5; cdr3_nt: TGTGCCACCAGTGATTTGCGGGGTGAGCCCCAGCATTTT; cdr3_aa: CATSDLRGEPQHF
d_call: -; clone_size: few; v_call: TRBV13; j_call: TRBJ2-7; cdr3_nt: TGTGCCAGCAGCCCCTCGGGTAGCCCCTACGAGCAGTACTTC; cdr3_aa: CASSPSGSPYEQYF
d_call: TRBD1; clone_size: many; v_call: TRBV6-5; j_call: TRBJ1-2; cdr3_nt: TGTGCCAGCAGTTACCGACAGGGGCCGGCGGATGGCTACACCTTC; cdr3_aa: CASSYRQGPADGYTF
d_call: TRBD1; clone_size: -; v_call: TRBV6-1; j_call: TRBJ2-7; cdr3_nt: TGTGCCAGCGGCGCGCCGATTCGGGACAGGGACTACGAGCAGTACTTC; cdr3_aa: CASGAPIRDRDYEQYF
d_call: -; clone_size: -; v_call: TRBV7-9; j_call: TRBJ1-1; cdr3_nt: TGTGCCAGCAGCTTAGCGCAGGGCAGCTCGAACACTGAAGCTTTCTTT; cdr3_aa: CASSLAQGSSNTEAFF
d_call: TRBD2; clone_size: few; v_call: TRBV9; j_call: TRBJ2-1; cdr3_nt: TGTGCCAGCAGCGCGCCCCAGCGGGAGGGCCGTAATGAGCAGTTCTTC; cdr3_aa: CASSAPQREGRNEQFF
d_call: -; clone_size: many; v_call: TRBV4-2; j_call: TRBJ2-1; cdr3_nt: TGTGCCAGCAGCGATTCGGACAGCTCCTACAATGAGCAGTTCTTC; cdr3_aa: CASSDSDSSYNEQFF
d_call: TRBD1; clone_size: -; v_call: TRBV7-2; j_call: TRBJ1-2; cdr3_nt: TGTGCCAGCAGCTTAGCGGGGGGACAGGGGATGTATGGCTACACCTTC; cdr3_aa: CASSLAGGQGMYGYTF
d_call: -; clone_size: few; v_call: TRBV7-2; j_call: TRBJ1-5; cdr3_nt: TGTGCCAGCAGCATCGAGTCGAATCAGCCCCAGCATTTT; cdr3_aa: CASSIESNQPQHF
d_call: TRBD1; clone_size: few; v_call: TRBV19; j_call: TRBJ2-5; cdr3_nt: TGTGCCAGTAGTGACAGGGGGCAAGAGACCCAGTACTTC; cdr3_aa: CASSDRGQETQYF
d_call: -; clone_size: many; v_call: TRBV7-2; j_call: TRBJ1-1; cdr3_nt: TGTGCCAGCAGCAGAGACACCTTGAACACTGAAGCTTTCTTT; cdr3_aa: CASSRDTLNTEAFF
d_call: -; clone_size: -; v_call: TRBV6-1; j_call: TRBJ1-5; cdr3_nt: TGTGCCAGCAGTGAGGACGCGGGTCAGCCCCAGCATTTT; cdr3_aa: CASSEDAGQPQHF
d_call: -; clone_size: medium-sized; v_call: TRBV5-1; j_call: TRBJ2-3; cdr3_nt: TGTGCCAGCAGCTTAGTAACAGATACGCAGTATTTT; cdr3_aa: CASSLVTDTQYF
d_call: -; clone_size: few; v_call: TRBV4-3; j_call: TRBJ1-5; cdr3_nt: TGCGCCAGCAGCCAAGATCTAGGGGTGGGGAGCAATCAGCCCCAGCATTTT; cdr3_aa: CASSQDLGVGSNQPQHF
d_call: TRBD2; clone_size: few; v_call: TRBV2; j_call: TRBJ2-1; cdr3_nt: TGTGCCAGCAGTGACCATCCCGGATTAGCGGGAGGCAACTACAATGAGCAGTTCTTC; cdr3_aa: CASSDHPGLAGGNYNEQFF
d_call: -; clone_size: few; v_call: TRBV12-3/TRBV12-4; j_call: TRBJ1-5; cdr3_nt: TGTGCCAGCATAGAGGGAGTCGTGAGCAATCAGCCCCAGCATTTT; cdr3_aa: CASIEGVVSNQPQHF
d_call: -; clone_size: -; v_call: TRBV7-2; j_call: TRBJ1-1; cdr3_nt: TGTGCCAGCAGGTGGGGTGGGAAGACAGTGAACACTGAAGCTTTCTTT; cdr3_aa: CASRWGGKTVNTEAFF
d_call: TRBD2; clone_size: few; v_call: TRBV29-1; j_call: TRBJ2-1; cdr3_nt: TGCAGCGTTCTTGGGGTGAGCGGGATTTTCGATGAGCAGTTCTTC; cdr3_aa: CSVLGVSGIFDEQFF
d_call: TRBD1; clone_size: few; v_call: TRBV19; j_call: TRBJ1-5; cdr3_nt: TGTGCCAGTAGTGGGACAGGGTATGGCAATCAGCCCCAGCATTTT; cdr3_aa: CASSGTGYGNQPQHF
d_call: -; clone_size: -; v_call: TRBV7-8; j_call: TRBJ2-1; cdr3_nt: TGTGCCAGCAGCCCCCGCATCAATGAGCAGTTCTTC; cdr3_aa: CASSPRINEQFF
d_call: TRBD1; clone_size: -; v_call: TRBV30; j_call: TRBJ1-2; cdr3_nt: TGTGCCTGGAAGGGAGCGGGACAGAACTATGGCTACACCTTC; cdr3_aa: CAWKGAGQNYGYTF
d_call: TRBD2; clone_size: many; v_call: TRBV5-1; j_call: TRBJ2-3; cdr3_nt: TGCGCCAGCAGCTTGAGTCTAGCGGGGGGCACAGATACGCAGTATTTT; cdr3_aa: CASSLSLAGGTDTQYF
d_call: -; clone_size: -; v_call: TRBV9; j_call: TRBJ2-3; cdr3_nt: TGTGCCAGCAGCGCCCGATCGACACGAACCCTCACAGATACGCAGTATTTT; cdr3_aa: CASSARSTRTLTDTQYF
d_call: TRBD1; clone_size: few; v_call: TRBV7-3; j_call: TRBJ2-6; cdr3_nt: TGTGCCAGCAGTTTAACCGGGAGACAGGGGTCTGGGGCCAACGTCCTGACTTTC; cdr3_aa: CASSLTGRQGSGANVLTF
d_call: TRBD2; clone_size: few; v_call: TRBV7-3; j_call: TRBJ2-1; cdr3_nt: TGTGCCAGCAGCCCCACGGGACTAGCGGGGGGGGCCAATGAGCAGTTCTTC; cdr3_aa: CASSPTGLAGGANEQFF
d_call: -; clone_size: few; v_call: TRBV18; j_call: TRBJ1-6; cdr3_nt: TGTGCCAGCTCACAAAACCCGGGGGTTAATTCACCCCTCCACTTT; cdr3_aa: CASSQNPGVNSPLHF
d_call: TRBD1; clone_size: -; v_call: TRBV6-1; j_call: TRBJ1-1; cdr3_nt: TGTGCCAGCAGCGGGACAGGTGCCACTGAAGCTTTCTTT; cdr3_aa: CASSGTGATEAFF
d_call: TRBD1; clone_size: few; v_call: TRBV6-5; j_call: TRBJ2-3; cdr3_nt: TGTGCCAGCAGTTCGCAGGGGGACAGGGAAACAGATACGCAGTATTTT; cdr3_aa: CASSSQGDRETDTQYF